The 20 T cell receptor beta chains below were found in one sample sequenced in a study of shared clonotypes between healthy human individuals. Repertoires were generated with immunoSEQ multiplex PCR, while TCRdb's copy carries only in-frame clones and drops some. The data show about 1.1 million clones, 75% to 85% seen once. Sequenced material: memory CD4+ T cells from PBMCs. The subset: CD45RA-negative fraction. These receptors were taken from a man aged 18 to 29 in good health. Some clones in this sample may be carry-over from other donors' samples.

The J gene is TRBJ1-2, the V gene TRBV7-2; the match to TRBD1 covers 8 bases. Germline trimming cut 0 bases from V and 4 bases from J; bases unmatched to any gene: 4. This CDR3 has 15 residues. From germline, CDR1 is SGHTA and CDR2 FQGNSA. The CDR3 loop reads CASSLAGQGPYGYTF. CDR3 DNA sequence: TGTGCCAGCAGCTTAGCCGGACAGGGCCCCTATGGCTACACCTTC.

V and J are TRBV3-2 and TRBJ2-1. TRBV3-2 is a listed pseudogene. The CDR3 covers 9 residues. The CDR3 DNA sequence: TGTGCCAATGACGATGAGCAGTTCTTC. Residues: CANDDEQFF.

The rearrangement links TRBV18 to TRBJ1-2; weak D call: TRBD1 (6 bases). The CDR3 sequence is 14 residues long. Germline V gives CDR1 KGHSH, CDR2 LQKENI. Trimming took 0 bases from V and 10 from J, leaving 15 bases between them. As DNA, the CDR3 is TGTGCCAGCTCACCACCCGCAGGGGATGGAGACTACACCTTC. It codes for CASSPPAGDGDYTF.

On this clone itself: In the same sample, other DNA sequences code for this CDR3. This chain connects TRBV9 to TRBJ1-4, with 8 bases that match TRBD1. J gave up 5 bases and V 2 bases, and 2 bases lay outside the gene matches. The CDR3 is 14 residues long. CDR1 and CDR2 (germline): SGDLS, YYNGEE. DNA for the CDR3: TGTGCCAGCAGCGTTACAGGGGGAAATGAAAAACTGTTTTTT. It codes for CASSVTGGNEKLFF.

The chain uses TRBV9 and TRBJ2-6, with D possibly being TRBD1 (5 bases). V shed 3 bases and J shed 1 base, with 8 bases lying between them. This CDR3 spans 15 amino acids. Germline CDR1 SGDLS, CDR2 YYNGEE. As DNA, the CDR3 is TGTGCCAGCAGCGCCCCAGGGTCTGGGGCCAACGTCCTGACTTTC. It is translated as CASSAPGSGANVLTF.

This clone was detected once. The chain joins TRBV7-2 to TRBJ2-3, with D perhaps TRBD2 (5 bases). V dropped 1 base and J dropped 6 bases, with 14 bases sitting between them. CDR1 and CDR2 (germline): SGHTA, FQGNSA. The CDR3 length is 15 residues. CDR3 sequence (DNA): TGTGCCAGCAGCTTAGGGCGGGTCTATGGTGATACGCAGTATTTT. This encodes CASSLGRVYGDTQYF. Using reference TRBV7-2 and TRBJ2-3 for the parts outside the CDR3, the full variable domain is GAGVSQSPSNKVTEKGKDVELRCDPISGHTALYWYRQSLGQGLEFLIYFQGNSAPDKSGLPSDRFSAERTGGSVSTLTIQRTQQEDSAVYLCASSLGRVYGDTQYFGPGTRLTVL.

V and J are TRBV6-1 and TRBJ1-2; D call uncertain. The germline gives CDR1 MNHNS, CDR2 SASEGT. V was shortened by 2 bases and J by 3 bases, with 19 bases between the two germline ends. The CDR3 extends over 17 amino acids. CDR3 nucleotide sequence: TGTGCCAGCAGTGAACATCTGAGTTCGGCAGGCTACTATGGCTACACCTTC. Translating gives CASSEHLSSAGYYGYTF.

A single count supports this clone. One junction end disagrees with the germline gene, perhaps due to a read error. V usage is TRBV28 and J usage is TRBJ1-6, with D uncertain. The CDR3 covers 12 residues. Germline loops: CDR1 MDHEN, CDR2 SYDVKM. CDR3 sequence: CASSLNNPPLHF. The CDR3 bases are TGTGCCAGCAGTTTAAATAATCCACCCCTCCACTTT.

This chain links TRBV29-1 with TRBJ1-2, with D uncertain. Germline CDR1 and CDR2: SQVTM and ANQGSEA. Trimming took off 7 bases at V and 9 bases at J, with 9 bases between the two ends. CDR3 length: 9 residues. As DNA, the CDR3 is TGCAGCGGCGGTGAACGCTACACCTTC. Its translation is CSGGERYTF.

This clone has just one count. This chain connects TRBV6-5 to TRBJ2-7; D remains ambiguous. Trimming shortened V by 5 bases and J by 2 bases, and 13 bases separated the two germline ends. Germline CDR1 and CDR2: MNHEY and SVGAGI. The CDR3 runs 14 residues. CDR3 DNA: TGTGCCAGCAGTCCCATCCTGGGTGCCTACGAGCAGTACTTC. This gives the protein CASSPILGAYEQYF.

The chain joins TRBV28 to TRBJ2-5; D gene unclear. The CDR3 totals 12 residues. Germline CDR1 MDHEN, CDR2 SYDVKM. V was clipped by 8 bases and J by 1 base, with 8 bases between them. The CDR3 sequence: CASCRIQETQYF. The DNA of the CDR3 is TGTGCCAGCTGTAGGATCCAAGAGACCCAGTACTTC.

V usage is TRBV30 and J usage is TRBJ2-3; TRBD2 matches at 9 bases. V lost 5 bases, J lost 2 bases, and 8 bases stayed unmatched. The CDR3 spans 15 residues. CDR1 and CDR2 (germline): GTSNPN, SVGIG (reference sequence). The CDR3 DNA is TGTGCCTGGCAGACGGCGGGAGGGCCCACAGATACGCAGTATTTT. It encodes CAWQTAGGPTDTQYF.

The V gene is TRBV5-1, the J gene TRBJ2-2; 8 bases line up with TRBD2. Trimming at V came to 2 bases and at J to 2 bases, leaving 5 bases not matched to a gene. The V gene's germline CDR1 is SGHRS and CDR2 YFSETQ. There are 16 residues in the CDR3. CDR3 region: CASSFFAGGNTGELFF. The CDR3 region has the DNA TGCGCCAGCAGCTTCTTCGCGGGAGGTAACACCGGGGAGCTGTTTTTT.

V usage is TRBV28 and J usage is TRBJ2-7; D not resolved. CDR3 length equals 11 residues. Germline assignment: CDR1 MDHEN and CDR2 SYDVKM. V was cut by 7 bases and J by 7 bases, with 11 bases left in between. CDR3 nucleotide sequence: TGTGCCAGCACCCTCCGGGCAGAGCAGTACTTC. Encoded protein: CASTLRAEQYF.

As for this clone: This may be a read error, as it is one base from a much larger clone. V is TRBV29-1 and J is TRBJ2-3; 9 bases map to TRBD2. The CDR3 has 15 amino acids. Per the germline V gene, CDR1 is SQVTM and CDR2 is ANQGSEA. DNA of the CDR3: TGCGGCCTAAAAGGTCGGACTAGCGATGGAGATACGCAGTATTTT. Translation gives CGLKGRTSDGDTQYF.

The CDR3 DNA sequence: TGTGCTAGTGGTTTCCAGGCCGGGGAGCTGTTTTTT. Translation: CASGFQAGELFF. The chain recombines TRBV12-5 with TRBJ2-2, with D hard to call. With 3 bases removed from V and 6 bases from J, the gap between germline ends came to 5 bases. The V gene's germline CDR1 is LGHNT and CDR2 FRNRAP. This CDR3 spans 12 amino acids.

The J gene is TRBJ2-7, the V gene TRBV19, with 9 positions matching TRBD1. The CDR3 runs 13 residues. V lost 10 bases, J lost 2 bases, and 6 bases stayed unmatched. CDR1 is LNHDA and CDR2 is SQIVND in the germline V gene (reference sequence). CDR3 nucleotide sequence: TGTGCCACCCGGGACAGGGCCACCTACGAGCAGTACTTC. This gives the protein CATRDRATYEQYF.

This chain connects TRBV18 to TRBJ2-7; TRBD2 matches 8 bases. With V trimmed by 6 bases and J by 7 bases, 8 bases remained unmatched. CDR3 length: 13 residues. Looked up from germline, CDR1 is KGHSH and CDR2 is LQKENI. The CDR3 region is CASSPGGFEEQYF. CDR3 nucleotides: TGTGCCAGCTCCCCGGGAGGGTTTGAGGAGCAGTACTTC.

The chain joins TRBV14 to TRBJ2-7, with no clear D. The CDR3 length is 12 residues. V was shortened by 3 bases and J by 3 bases, with 6 bases between the two germline ends. Germline V gene data show CDR1 as SGHDN and CDR2 as FVKESK. The CDR3 nucleotides are TGTGCCAGCAGCCACCTCTTCTACGAGCAGTACTTC. As protein: CASSHLFYEQYF.

This chain joins TRBV4-1 and TRBJ2-1; 8 positions agree with TRBD1. CDR1 is MGHRA, CDR2 YSYEKL, per germline. CDR3 size: 16 residues. The junction had 5 bases not matched to a gene; V was cut back by 0 bases and J by 4 bases. The chain's CDR3 is CASSQERDRTYNEQFF. The CDR3 nucleotides read TGCGCCAGCAGCCAAGAGAGGGACAGGACGTACAATGAGCAGTTCTTC.